This record looks at one TCR beta chain sequence and its context. This record belongs to a study of blood T cell repertoires in COVID-19. The CDR3 extends over 16 amino acids. Germline loops: CDR1 KGHSH, CDR2 LQKENI. V lost 3 bases and J 4 bases, leaving 18 bases between the germline ends. Only in-frame clones appear in the TCRdb table, and some are missing; sequencing was by immunoSEQ multiplex PCR. The data contain approximately 140,000 clones, about 87% of them seen just once; the ten biggest clones take up about 6%. The specimen was peripheral blood. This chain joins TRBV18 and TRBJ2-5; weak D call: TRBD2 (7 bases). This receptor was identified in an elderly man with acute or convalescent COVID-19. CDR3 nucleotides: TGTGCCAGCTCACCTGGCGGGGGCGCCCAGGGAGAGACCCAGTACTTC. It translates to CASSPGGGAQGETQYF. Full variable domain (outside the CDR3, taken from reference TRBV18 and TRBJ2-5): NAGVMQNPRHLVRRRGQEARLRCSPMKGHSHVYWYRQLPEEGLKFMVYLQKENIIDESGMPKERFSAEFPKEGPSILRIQQVVRGDSAAYFCASSPGGGAQGETQYFGPGTRLLVL.